The 27 T cell receptor beta chains presented below share a single source sample, sequenced in a study of CXCR3-negative and CXCR3-positive naive CD8 T cells. UMI-tagged TRB cDNA libraries were built via 5' RACE. TCRdb re-called the 5' RACE reads; one entry per CDR3 protein, DNA not given. Seen in this sample are approximately 62,000 distinct CDR3 sequences; the ten most common clones hold about 4.4%. The source material was naive CXCR3- CD8+ T cells from blood. Subset here: CD45RO-CCR7+CD27+CD95- naive CD8+ T cells lacking CXCR3 (TNR3-). The receptor source for this set is a human donor in good health. Some clones in this sample may be carry-over from other donors' samples.

V is TRBV25-1 and J is TRBJ2-1; TCRdb proposes TRBD2, but this gene call is untestable without DNA. CDR1 is MGHDK, CDR2 SYGVNS, per germline. CDR3 length: 17 amino acids. CDR3: CASTPGSALSSYNEQFF.

The J gene is TRBJ2-1, the V gene TRBV20-1; no DNA is available, so the TRBD2 call from TCRdb remains unchecked. Per the germline V gene, CDR1 is DFQATT and CDR2 is SNEGSKA (reference sequence). CDR3 length: 13 amino acids. The CDR3: CSASGGANNEQFF.

The V and J genes are TRBV29-1 and TRBJ2-1; TCRdb designates TRBD2, a call that cannot be tested without DNA. Germline CDR1 reads SQVTM; CDR2 reads ANQGSEA. The CDR3 totals 14 residues. The CDR3: CSVDGGGPSQEQFF.

The chain has TRBV15 and TRBJ2-5; the D call of TRBD2 rests on TCRdb alone, since no DNA is present to check it. CDR1 LNHNV and CDR2 YYDKDF come from the germline V gene (reference sequence). The CDR3 is made up of 16 amino acids. CDR3 residues: CATSRDRVLGRETQYF.

V is TRBV5-6 and J is TRBJ1-1; as DNA is missing, the TRBD1 call by TCRdb cannot be tested. This CDR3 comprises 12 residues. Germline-derived CDR1 and CDR2 are SGHDT and YYEEEE. The CDR3 here is CASSFGTAEAFF.

This chain links TRBV9 with TRBJ2-7; TCRdb's assignment of TRBD1 cannot be checked, as there is no DNA. Germline-derived CDR1 and CDR2 are SGDLS and YYNGEE. The CDR3 loop spans 13 amino acids. The CDR3 loop reads CASSDGAGYEQYF.

The chain is built from TRBV5-1 and TRBJ2-1; with no DNA, the TCRdb D assignment of TRBD1 cannot be verified. The CDR3 is 16 residues long. The germline V gene encodes CDR1 SGHRS and CDR2 YFSETQ. The chain's CDR3 is CASSIRGQGSYNEQFF.

The chain recombines TRBV29-1 with TRBJ1-1. The CDR3 is 11 amino acids. CDR1 is SQVTM and CDR2 is ANQGSEA in the germline V gene. The CDR3 spells CSVAGLGEAFF.

The V and J genes are TRBV12-3 or TRBV12-4 and TRBJ2-1; TCRdb's D gene call, TRBD2, goes unchecked for lack of DNA. CDR3 length equals 14 residues. CDR3 loop: CASLESGGYNEQFF.

The chain uses TRBV7-9 and TRBJ2-3; lacking DNA, the TRBD2 call made by TCRdb goes unchecked. The CDR3 consists of 20 residues. Per the germline V gene, CDR1 is SEHNR and CDR2 is FQNEAQ (reference sequence). The chain's CDR3 is CASSSPSWTTTKISTDTQYF.

The chain joins TRBV27 to TRBJ2-1; TCRdb designates TRBD2, a call that cannot be tested without DNA. Germline values: CDR1 MNHEY, CDR2 SMNVEV (reference sequence). The CDR3 has 14 residues. CDR3: CASSFGRVYNEQFF.

The V call is TRBV5-1, the J call TRBJ1-1; as DNA is missing, the TRBD1 call by TCRdb cannot be tested. This CDR3 is 14 amino acids long. Germline loops: CDR1 SGHRS, CDR2 YFSETQ. The CDR3 reads CASSSGTGYTEAFF.

This chain links TRBV12-3 or TRBV12-4 with TRBJ2-1. The CDR3 runs to 13 residues. CDR3 in amino acids: CASTLTLYNEQFF.

The V gene is TRBV28, the J gene TRBJ2-1. CDR1 and CDR2 from the germline V gene are MDHEN and SYDVKM. The CDR3 extends over 12 amino acids. The CDR3 reads CASCKFRNEQFF.

The chain links TRBV6-5 to TRBJ2-7; TCRdb picks TRBD2, but there is no DNA to check that call. The CDR3 covers 16 residues. Germline CDR1 and CDR2: MNHEY and SVGAGI. CDR3 residues: CASSYSGLAGSYEQYF.

The V gene is TRBV29-1, the J gene TRBJ2-1; the D call from TCRdb, TRBD2, cannot be confirmed without DNA. The germline gives CDR1 SQVTM, CDR2 ANQGSEA. There are 12 residues in the CDR3. CDR3 sequence: CSVLSNSGEQFF.

The rearrangement links TRBV12-3 or TRBV12-4 to TRBJ2-1; TCRdb proposes TRBD1, but this gene call is untestable without DNA. The CDR3 has 12 residues. The CDR3 region is CASSFRGDEQFF.

The chain combines TRBV10-3 with TRBJ2-3; without DNA, the TCRdb call of TRBD2 cannot be checked. The CDR3 spans 17 residues. Germline loops: CDR1 ENHRY, CDR2 SYGVKD. The CDR3 loop is CAISGRTSGGPGDTQYF.

The V and J genes are TRBV20-1 and TRBJ2-3; TCRdb's D call of TRBD1 is untestable without DNA. This CDR3 contains 16 residues. Germline CDR1 is DFQATT and CDR2 is SNEGSKA (reference sequence). CDR3 residues: CSARDLGQGDTDTQYF.

The rearrangement uses TRBV30 and TRBJ2-7; TCRdb names TRBD1, which stays unverified in the absence of DNA. This CDR3 is 12 amino acids long. CDR1 is GTSNPN and CDR2 is SVGIG in the germline V gene (reference sequence). CDR3 loop: CAWSVGGYEQYF.

The rearrangement links TRBV4-3 to TRBJ2-3. This CDR3 region has 15 residues. Germline V gives CDR1 LGHNA, CDR2 YSLEER. The CDR3 loop is CASSQDFTNTDTQYF.

The chain has TRBV7-7 and TRBJ1-1; the TCRdb call, TRBD1, lacks DNA for checking. This CDR3 is built from 13 residues. CDR1 SSHAT and CDR2 FNYEAQ come from the germline V gene (reference sequence). CDR3 loop: CASSPLLGSEAFF.

V usage is TRBV7-9 and J usage is TRBJ1-5; TCRdb outputs TRBD1, but without DNA this stays unchecked. The CDR3 totals 14 residues. CDR1 is SEHNR, CDR2 FQNEAQ, per germline (reference sequence). This CDR3 is CASSLQGSNQPQHF.

The V gene is TRBV7-3, the J gene TRBJ1-2. Germline assignment: CDR1 SGHTA and CDR2 FQGTGA. The CDR3 runs to 15 residues. This CDR3 reads CASSDQPADFYGYTF.

The gene calls are TRBV29-1 and TRBJ1-2. This CDR3 has 12 amino acids. The V gene's germline CDR1 is SQVTM and CDR2 ANQGSEA. CDR3 sequence: CSVDGAKYGYTF.

V usage is TRBV12-3 or TRBV12-4 and J usage is TRBJ2-7. The CDR3 has 12 residues. CDR3 in amino acids: CASSWYGDEQYF.

This chain links TRBV3-2 with TRBJ1-1; TCRdb proposes TRBD1, but this gene call is untestable without DNA. TRBV3-2 is described as a pseudogene. This CDR3 comprises 16 residues. CDR3: CASSQELSREDTEAFF.